This T cell receptor beta chain was recorded in a study of cytomegalovirus exposure and HLA in healthy donors (dated by TCRdb to about 2017). With respect to the entire study: In an earlier analysis of approximately 500 of the donors, under 300 Gb of sequence data and roughly 100 million unique TCR beta sequences from about 180 million T cells were reported. Among the roughly 380 genotyped donors, about 85% belonged to the genetic ancestry cluster associated with self-reported Caucasian donors. Across roughly 420 genotyped donors of the cohort, an average of approximately 240,000 unique TCR beta nucleotide sequences per donor were sequenced, and approximately 17% of those sequences were non-productive. Rather than using new phenotypic data, the later analysis identified candidate immune exposures from TCR beta sequences and from how often those sequences occurred across donors. Using immunosequencing, the study profiled T cell repertoires from around 670 subjects and related those repertoires to cytomegalovirus serostatus. The study combined high-throughput TCR immunosequencing, statistical association of individual TCRs with disease status, and machine learning to predict cytomegalovirus infection status. The number of typed donors differed by locus: about 620-630 for A, B, C, DRB1 and DQB1; 500 to 550 for DQA1; around 580 for DPA1; and 400 to 480 for DPB1. A separate validation cohort of over a hundred different subjects was used in addition to the approximately 610-subject first cohort. All discovery cohort repertoires had been generated on a single sequencing platform. Both class I and class II loci were covered by HLA typing, at four-digit resolution. The study aimed to test whether cataloging public T cell receptors could reveal signatures of past pathogen exposure. Roughly 5 DR-DQ haplotypes were treated as single units for association and clustering because of strong linkage in the cohort. Approximately 300 gigabases of sequencing data and roughly 81 million unique TCR sequences made up an early release that covered under 750 HLA-typed donors. Genome-wide SNP genotypes for about 55% of the roughly 670 donors were used in a later genetic analysis, which treated that subset as a discovery cohort. Donor age, sex, ethnicity and CMV serostatus were collected together with the repertoire data. In an earlier analysis of 500 to 650 of the donors, high-throughput TCR beta sequencing was used to judge whether each TCR beta V gene segment behaved as functional or pseudogenic. A later analysis re-analyzed previously published TCR beta repertoires from approximately 670 donors and added high-resolution HLA genotyping to study TCR occurrence patterns. Overall study results and their limits: Compared with equally common non-associated chains, HLA-associated TCR beta chains in a later analysis were more clonally expanded and had lower generation probabilities. A cluster of highly shared sequence variants was judged likely to be a technical artifact of the sequencing pipeline. In both the original and validation cohorts, the classifier was reported to diagnose cytomegalovirus status with high specificity and sensitivity. The only immune exposure information available for the cohort was CMV serostatus. A few of the identified cytomegalovirus-associated TCR beta chains were confirmed in vitro to be specific for cytomegalovirus antigens. According to a later analysis, most CMV-associated TCR beta chains appeared to be HLA-restricted, and the HLA associations seemed to be driven largely by CMV exposure. According to a later analysis, parvovirus B19, influenza, CMV and Epstein-Barr virus appeared linked to several top co-occurrence clusters. In the study, roughly 160 TCR beta chains were listed as associated with cytomegalovirus. Because some donors lacked HLA typing at each locus, the association tests relied only on the typed subset. A further reported finding was that TCR beta sequences accurately predicted the HLA-A and HLA-B alleles for most subjects in the first cohort. Across donors, most TCR sequences were observed very rarely, whereas some public TCRs were present in many individuals. In an earlier analysis of 587 of the donors, most TCR beta V segments were observed in productive rearrangements about 87% or about 30% of the time, broadly matching IMGT annotations. Assigning TCR associations to individual alleles was difficult when HLA alleles, especially DR and DQ, strongly co-occurred. According to the authors, the approach could potentially be generalized to other disease states and immunological phenotypes. Around 16 rarely observed V segments, including chromosome 9 orphons, were excluded from the earlier analysis of some 590 of the donors because counts were too low. Sequencing depth was assumed to be roughly uniform across donors in the presence/absence analyses, though that assumption may not hold. A later genetic analysis reported fewer N-insertions in productive TCRs among donors in an Asian-associated ancestry cluster than the roughly 720-donor mean. An association between a missense DCLRE1C variant and V-gene and J-gene trimming of TCR beta chains was found in a later genetic analysis and replicated in an independent cohort. The cohort was sequenced for TCR beta chains only, and without alpha or paired-chain data the features that could be detected were limited. In a later analysis, the rate of TCR association differed among HLA loci, with DRB1 alleles having the most associated TCRs and HLA-C alleles having the fewest. Correlated functional status among segregating V segments might be attributable to linkage disequilibrium, but an unknown experimental factor could not be ruled out. Specific HLA alleles were associated with some 15,000 TCR beta sequences at a false discovery rate of 0.05 in a later analysis.

With regard to this clone: Its cognate antigen has yet to be identified. Base-call qualities are not available, and no considerably larger clone is one nucleotide away.

Library preparation used the immunoSEQ multiplex PCR assay. The multiplex PCR relied on a mix of 60 forward primers for TCR Vbeta segments and 13 reverse primers for TCR Jbeta segments. Amplification of the CDR3 region of rearranged TCR beta genes was performed with a multiplex PCR assay on genomic DNA. The amplified TCR beta libraries were sequenced on the Illumina HiSeq System as 87-base-pair reads. As for the authors' bioinformatics: A later analysis tallied roughly 80 million unique TCR beta chains across the 550 to 850 repertoires, and approximately 9.9 million of those chains were shared by two or more donors. Raw reads were error-corrected and collapsed into unique sequences by a nearest-neighbor algorithm in which closely related sequences were merged to remove PCR and sequencing errors. V, D and J gene segments were assigned by aligning CDR3 sequences to IMGT reference sequences. For a sequence to be retained, a match of at least six nucleotides to both a V gene segment and a J gene segment was required. A rearrangement was called productive if the CDR3 had no stop codons and remained in frame with V and J, and every other rearrangement was called non-productive. CDR3 was defined by IMGT convention, running from the second conserved V-encoded cysteine to the conserved J-encoded phenylalanine. The earlier analysis of roughly 590 of the donors excluded sequences that lacked an unambiguous match to a single V gene segment. An earlier analysis of a few hundred of the donors classified V segments as functional when productive rearrangements were above 56.7% and as segregating when the standard deviation between donors was above 5%. A statistical classification framework was built for diagnosing cytomegalovirus status from the catalog of TCR beta chain sequences. V and J gene assignment, in a later analysis, came from comparing TCR nucleotide sequences with IMGT/GENE-DB human TR gene sequences. A later analysis assigned CDR3 sequences and most-parsimonious VDJ recombination scenarios with the TCRdist pipeline. In a later analysis, each TCR beta chain was defined by its CDR3 amino acid sequence together with its V-gene family, and reads without a unique V-gene family were excluded. In a later analysis, approximately 590 highly shared, low-generation-probability nucleotide sequences were removed to address suspected cross-contamination and a sequencing artifact. In a later analysis, a clonal expansion index for each public chain was calculated from normalized within-repertoire ranks of inferred template counts. Generation probabilities in a later analysis came from a VDJ recombination model fitted to out-of-frame rearrangements, and those results were checked against IGoR. In a later analysis, hypergeometric tests were used to score TCR-TCR, TCR-HLA and TCR-CMV co-occurrence, with a repertoire-size bias correction applied to TCR pairs. False discovery rates were estimated in a later analysis by permuting HLA or CMV assignments 20 times. A later analysis grouped co-occurring TCRs with DBSCAN, adding TCRdist sequence similarity when clustering within HLA-allele-positive subsets. Repertoires with fewer than 30,000 or more than 120,000 public chains, plus five repertoires with anomalous nucleotide sharing, were excluded from co-occurrence clustering. The table was pulled from immuneACCESS by TCRdb, which kept in-frame rearrangements only. Such tables lose some clones; where checked, under half of the loss comes from unresolved V genes, and the rest has no known cause. The V and J calls and clone size were taken over from that table, and D and trimming were inferred from the DNA. The sample contains 100,000 to 150,000 clones, roughly 80% of them found a single time. The top ten clones comprise under 4.5% of the sample.

In total, approximately 610 healthy bone marrow donors made up the cohort. At the time of sampling, all cohort members were nominally healthy, though unrecorded immune exposures were likely present. The donor was CMV seropositive and belonged to the group of 270 or so seropositive cohort members. Every donor gave a peripheral blood sample, and the peripheral blood mononuclear cells from that sample were used for TCR beta sequencing. Genomic DNA was extracted from the blood cell samples with the Qiagen DNeasy Blood Extraction Kit. The sequence was collected from a man between 18 and 35 years old in good health and CMV-seropositive. What was sequenced was PBMCs.

CDR3 protein: CSAKGQGVGYTF. The sequenced DNA is TGCAGCGCGAAAGGACAGGGGGTTGGCTACACCTTC. Recombination linked TRBV29-1 to TRBJ1-2, and TRBD1 aligns with 10 junction nucleotides. According to the germline V gene, CDR1 reads SQVTM and CDR2 reads ANQGSEA. From V the trimming removes 7 bases and from J it removes 7 bases, while the gene matches leave 6 bases of the junction unaccounted for. The CDR3 starts with the cysteine, ends with the phenylalanine, and has 12 residues. Of all the DNA, just the CDR3 is kept, 36 bases in frame from base 1.